These 26 T cell receptor beta chains originate from one sample sequenced in a study of blood T cell repertoires in COVID-19. Repertoires were generated with immunoSEQ multiplex PCR, while TCRdb's copy carries only in-frame clones and drops some. The sample carries roughly 70,000 clones, about nine tenths recorded once. Source material: peripheral blood. Source of these receptors: a human donor with active COVID-19. The donor label of this sample is uncertain.

The J gene is TRBJ2-7, the V gene TRBV2; 9 positions agree with TRBD1. In germline, CDR1 is SNHLY, CDR2 FYNNEI. The CDR3 runs 14 residues. The J segment lost 4 bases and the V segment lost 6 bases, leaving 7 bases of the junction unmatched. The CDR3 spells CASRSTGGTYEQYF. The CDR3 nucleotides read TGTGCCAGCAGGTCGACAGGGGGTACTTACGAGCAGTACTTC.

This chain uses TRBV18 with TRBJ2-3, with 7 bases fitting TRBD1. CDR3 length: 15 amino acids. The V gene end was trimmed by 5 bases and the J gene end by 5 bases; junction bases not matched to a gene: 10. CDR1 and CDR2 from the germline V gene are KGHSH and LQKENI. The CDR3 DNA is TGTGCCAGCTCAAGCATGAGGGGGCTGATAGATACGCAGTATTTT. Its protein is CASSSMRGLIDTQYF.

V is TRBV7-2 and J is TRBJ2-3; D is unresolved. Trimming pared 1 base from V and 4 bases from J, leaving 6 bases between. The CDR3 extends over 13 amino acids. Germline V CDR1 and CDR2: SGHTA, FQGNSA. The CDR3 reads CASSLGGADTQYF. The CDR3 DNA reads as TGTGCCAGCAGCTTAGGAGGCGCAGATACGCAGTATTTT.

A note on this clone: The germline gene is not matched at one end of the junction; a read error may be the cause. CDR3: CATSDSDDFQRGGYAF. The CDR3 bases are TGTGCCACCAGTGATTCTGATGACTTCCAAAGAGGGGGCTACGCCTTC. This rearrangement joins TRBV24-1 to TRBJ1-2, with 7 bases matching TRBD1. Per germline, CDR1 KGHDR and CDR2 SFDVKD. CDR3 size: 16 residues.

In its sample, this clone was seen many times. The genes are TRBV7-3 and TRBJ2-3, with 10 bases identical to TRBD1. V was clipped by 4 bases and J by 2 bases; unmatched bases: 3. This CDR3 is built from 15 residues. Germline CDR1 reads SGHTA; CDR2 reads FQGTGA. In DNA, the CDR3 is TGTGCCAGCAGCTACGGACAGGGGGACACAGATACGCAGTATTTT. Amino acids: CASSYGQGDTDTQYF.

V and J are TRBV7-2 and TRBJ2-5, with unresolved D. V shed 5 bases and J shed 2 bases, with 3 bases lying between them. Germline values: CDR1 SGHTA, CDR2 FQGNSA. The CDR3 length is 11 residues. CDR3 nucleotide sequence: TGTGCCAGCAGCCCTCAAGAGACCCAGTACTTC. Translating it yields CASSPQETQYF.

The rearrangement uses TRBV28 and TRBJ1-2; perhaps TRBD1 as D (5 bases). The ends were cut back, 2 bases at V and 2 bases at J, with 12 bases in the middle. The CDR3 runs to 15 residues. The germline V gene encodes CDR1 MDHEN and CDR2 SYDVKM. In DNA, the CDR3 is TGTGCCAGCAGTTTAACGGGGGGGGTGAACTATGGCTACACCTTC. Its protein is CASSLTGGVNYGYTF.

This chain links TRBV29-1 with TRBJ1-1; 7 bases fit TRBD1. V gave up 6 bases and J gave up 5 bases; unmatched junction bases: 6. The CDR3 length is 12 residues. Germline CDR1 is SQVTM and CDR2 is ANQGSEA. The CDR3 region has the DNA TGCAGCGTCAACAGGGGTGGTACTGAAGCTTTCTTT. Translating gives CSVNRGGTEAFF.

This clone was detected only once. CDR3 in amino acids: CAWSPGSSTDTQYF. CDR3 sequence (DNA): TGTGCCTGGAGCCCGGGTTCTAGCACAGATACGCAGTATTTT. This rearrangement joins TRBV30 to TRBJ2-3; D not certain. In germline, CDR1 is GTSNPN, CDR2 SVGIG (reference sequence). CDR3 length: 14 residues. The germline V and J ends were trimmed by 3 bases and 0 bases, with 10 bases remaining between them.

Only one count was recorded for this clone. The rearrangement joins TRBV6-5 to TRBJ2-1; D possibly corresponds to TRBD1 (5 bases). Germline V gene data show CDR1 as MNHEY and CDR2 as SVGAGI. Trimming took off 4 bases at V and 8 bases at J, with 12 bases between the two ends. The CDR3 runs 13 residues. Here the CDR3 reads CASSLRQNHEQFF. CDR3 coding DNA: TGTGCCAGCAGTTTGAGACAGAACCATGAGCAGTTCTTC.

The V and J genes are TRBV5-6 and TRBJ1-2; 12 bases agree with TRBD1. Germline V gives CDR1 SGHDT, CDR2 YYEEEE. The junction had 9 bases not matched to a gene; V was cut back by 2 bases and J by 7 bases. This CDR3 is 16 amino acids long. CDR3: CASSFRGTGGAGGYTF. The CDR3 DNA reads TGTGCCAGCAGCTTTCGAGGGACAGGGGGCGCTGGTGGCTACACCTTC.

The chain has TRBV4-1 and TRBJ2-1; TRBD2 matches at 9 bases. This CDR3 spans 17 amino acids. Losses at the gene ends were 0 bases for V and 1 base for J; bases not matched to a gene: 4. Looked up from germline, CDR1 is MGHRA and CDR2 is YSYEKL. Here the CDR3 DNA reads TGCGCCAGCAGCCAAGATCGGCTAGCGGGATCCTACAATGAGCAGTTCTTC. Translation gives CASSQDRLAGSYNEQFF.

The chain is built from TRBV19 and TRBJ2-3; a possible D gene is TRBD2 (6 bases). V was cut by 7 bases and J by 3 bases, with 11 bases left in between. The germline V gene encodes CDR1 LNHDA and CDR2 SQIVND (reference sequence). The CDR3 covers 13 residues. In nucleotides, the CDR3 is TGTGCCAGTACCTTGGAGGGGACAGATACGCAGTATTTT. Protein: CASTLEGTDTQYF.

This chain joins TRBV24-1 and TRBJ2-1, with 7 bases identical to TRBD2. CDR1 and CDR2 (germline): KGHDR, SFDVKD. V dropped 3 bases and J dropped 4; count of bases not matched to a gene: 2. The CDR3 runs 14 residues. This CDR3 is CATSDGGGYNEQFF. CDR3 in DNA: TGTGCCACCAGTGATGGGGGAGGGTACAATGAGCAGTTCTTC.

The chain recombines TRBV29-1 with TRBJ1-5; D is ambiguous. Germline V lookup: CDR1 SQVTM, CDR2 ANQGSEA. Trimming took 1 base from V and 7 from J, leaving 11 bases between them. The CDR3 extends over 13 amino acids. The CDR3: CSVEGGIGQPQHF. Written as DNA, the CDR3 is TGCAGCGTTGAAGGAGGGATCGGCCAGCCCCAGCATTTT.

V usage is TRBV6-2 or TRBV6-3 and J usage is TRBJ2-7; maybe TRBD2 (6 bases). Looked up from germline, CDR1 is MNHEY and CDR2 is SVGEGT. The V and J ends lost 2 bases and 2 bases respectively, with 22 bases between them. CDR3 length: 18 residues. The CDR3 DNA reads TGTGCCAGCAGTTACCGCACCAGCGGGCGCCTTAACCCCTACGAGCAGTACTTC. This translates into CASSYRTSGRLNPYEQYF.

This rearrangement joins TRBV18 to TRBJ2-5; 9 bases agree with TRBD2. The CDR3 contains 15 residues. Germline V lookup: CDR1 KGHSH, CDR2 LQKENI. V shed 2 bases, J shed 5 bases, and the junction held 6 bases outside the gene matches. This CDR3 reads CASSPRTSVGETQYF. CDR3 sequence (DNA): TGTGCCAGCTCACCAAGGACTAGCGTGGGTGAGACCCAGTACTTC.

The chain uses TRBV28 and TRBJ2-3, with a possible D match to TRBD2 (6 bases). The CDR3 runs 15 residues. Germline V gene lookup returns CDR1 MDHEN and CDR2 SYDVKM. Trimming pared 1 base from V and 0 bases from J, leaving 8 bases between. For the CDR3, the DNA is TGTGCCAGCAGTTTATATGCGGGAAGCACAGATACGCAGTATTTT. Protein: CASSLYAGSTDTQYF.

The gene calls are TRBV27 and TRBJ2-7; maybe TRBD2 (6 bases). The CDR3 sequence is 15 residues long. Trimming removed 2 bases from V and 3 bases from J, with 14 bases in between. Germline CDR1 reads MNHEY; CDR2 reads SMNVEV (reference sequence). The DNA of the CDR3 is TGTGCCAGCAGTTTAGGGCCCGGGGGTGGCTACGAGCAGTACTTC. It translates to CASSLGPGGGYEQYF.

The chain recombines TRBV4-3 with TRBJ2-5, with a possible D match to TRBD2 (6 bases). Germline V gives CDR1 LGHNA, CDR2 YSLEER. The germline V and J ends were trimmed by 3 bases and 1 base, with 12 bases remaining between them. The CDR3 has 15 amino acids. DNA of the CDR3: TGCGCCAGCAGCCAGTCTCTAGCGCCCCAAGAGACCCAGTACTTC. The encoded protein is CASSQSLAPQETQYF.

J is TRBJ2-3 and V is TRBV6-5; D gene unclear. This CDR3 is built from 13 residues. V was trimmed by 6 bases and J by 7 bases, leaving 14 bases between them. CDR1 is MNHEY and CDR2 is SVGAGI in the germline V gene. CDR3 nucleotide sequence: TGTGCCAGCAGGAGACTTGAATATCATACGCAGTATTTT. Translation: CASRRLEYHTQYF.

This chain connects TRBV19 to TRBJ1-5; the D is unclear. Per the germline V gene, CDR1 is LNHDA and CDR2 is SQIVND (reference sequence). V gave up 2 bases and J gave up 4 bases, with 12 bases separating them. There are 15 residues in the CDR3. The CDR3 reads CASSIKSGANQPQHF. In nucleotides, the CDR3 is TGTGCCAGTAGTATAAAATCGGGTGCTAATCAGCCCCAGCATTTT.

This clone was detected only once. The chain has TRBV11-3 and TRBJ2-2, with D maybe TRBD1 (6 bases). The CDR3 has 13 residues. Trimming shortened V by 6 bases and J by 3 bases, and 8 bases separated the two germline ends. Germline V gene lookup returns CDR1 SGHNT and CDR2 YENEEA. CDR3 nucleotides: TGTGCCAGCAGTTACAGGGACACCGGGGAGCTGTTTTTT. Its protein is CASSYRDTGELFF.

The chain recombines TRBV5-4 with TRBJ2-3; 10 nucleotides align to TRBD2. V lost 5 bases and J lost 0; bases outside the gene matches: 6. The length of the CDR3 is 16 residues. Germline assignment: CDR1 SGHNT and CDR2 YYREEE (reference sequence). The CDR3 sequence is CASRGGTSDSTDTQYF. CDR3 nucleotides: TGTGCCAGCAGGGGAGGGACTAGCGATAGCACAGATACGCAGTATTTT.

This chain joins TRBV7-8 and TRBJ1-2, with 7 bases fitting TRBD1. The V gene's germline CDR1 is SGHVS and CDR2 FQNEAQ. V was clipped by 1 base and J by 8 bases; unmatched bases: 10. The CDR3 covers 15 residues. The CDR3 bases are TGTGCCAGCAGCTTAGGACAGGGATCGGTTGAGGGCTACACCTTC. Its translation: CASSLGQGSVEGYTF.

The chain is built from TRBV15 and TRBJ2-1; 13 positions match TRBD2. The V gene's germline CDR1 is LNHNV and CDR2 YYDKDF (reference sequence). The CDR3 covers 19 residues. The J segment lost 6 bases and the V segment lost 3 bases, leaving 14 bases of the junction unmatched. CDR3 sequence: CATSRAPGTSGKAGNEQFF. CDR3 DNA sequence: TGTGCCACCAGCAGGGCCCCCGGGACTAGCGGGAAAGCGGGCAATGAGCAGTTCTTC. Full variable domain (rest looked up from reference TRBV15 and TRBJ2-1): DAMVIQNPRYQVTQFGKPVTLSCSQTLNHNVMYWYQQKSSQAPKLLFHYYDKDFNNEADTPDNFQSRRPNTSFCFLDIRSPGLGDTAMYLCATSRAPGTSGKAGNEQFFGPGTRLTVL.